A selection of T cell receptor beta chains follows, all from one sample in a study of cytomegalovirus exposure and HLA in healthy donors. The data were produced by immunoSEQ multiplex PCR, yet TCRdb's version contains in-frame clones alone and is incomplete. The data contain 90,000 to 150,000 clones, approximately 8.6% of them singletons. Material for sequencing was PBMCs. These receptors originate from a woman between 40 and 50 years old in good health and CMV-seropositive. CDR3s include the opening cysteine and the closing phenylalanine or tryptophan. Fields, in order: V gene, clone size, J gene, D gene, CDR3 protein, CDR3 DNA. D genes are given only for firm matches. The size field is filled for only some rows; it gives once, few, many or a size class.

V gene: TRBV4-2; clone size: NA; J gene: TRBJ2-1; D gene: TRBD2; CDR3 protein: CASSQGGGAHEQFF; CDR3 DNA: TGTGCCAGCAGCCAAGGCGGGGGGGCCCATGAGCAGTTCTTC
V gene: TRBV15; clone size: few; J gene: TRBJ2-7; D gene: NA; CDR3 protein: CATSFSVKTYEQYF; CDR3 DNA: TGTGCCACCAGCTTTAGCGTCAAAACCTACGAGCAGTACTTC
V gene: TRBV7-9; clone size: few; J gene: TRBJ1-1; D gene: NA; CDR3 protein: CASSFGAGYTEAFF; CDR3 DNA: TGTGCCAGCAGCTTTGGGGCGGGGTACACTGAAGCTTTCTTT
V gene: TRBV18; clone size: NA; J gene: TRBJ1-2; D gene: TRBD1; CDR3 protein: CASSPGQGDYGYTF; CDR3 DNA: TGTGCCAGCTCACCGGGACAGGGGGACTATGGCTACACCTTC
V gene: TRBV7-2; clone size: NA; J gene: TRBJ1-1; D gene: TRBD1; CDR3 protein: CASSLGQGARNTEAFF; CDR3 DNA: TGTGCCAGCAGCTTAGGACAGGGGGCAAGGAACACTGAAGCTTTCTTT
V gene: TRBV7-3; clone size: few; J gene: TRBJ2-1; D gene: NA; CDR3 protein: CASSLTMGGEQFF; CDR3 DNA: TGTGCCAGCAGCTTAACCATGGGGGGTGAGCAGTTCTTC
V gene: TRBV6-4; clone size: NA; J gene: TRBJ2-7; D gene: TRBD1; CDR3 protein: CASSEGQGGYYEQYF; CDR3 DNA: TGTGCCAGCAGCGAGGGACAGGGCGGGTACTACGAGCAGTACTTC
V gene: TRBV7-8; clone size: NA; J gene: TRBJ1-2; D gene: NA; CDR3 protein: CASSLGRGLNYGYTF; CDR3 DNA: TGTGCCAGCAGCTTGGGGCGGGGGTTGAACTATGGCTACACCTTC
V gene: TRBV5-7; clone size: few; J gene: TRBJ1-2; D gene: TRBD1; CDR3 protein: CASSSQTGPNYGYTF; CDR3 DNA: TGTGCCAGCAGCTCCCAGACAGGGCCTAACTATGGCTACACCTTC
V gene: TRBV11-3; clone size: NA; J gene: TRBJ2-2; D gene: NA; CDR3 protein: CASSLGVGGLFTGELFF; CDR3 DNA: TGTGCCAGCAGCTTAGGAGTAGGCGGCCTCTTCACCGGGGAGCTGTTTTTT
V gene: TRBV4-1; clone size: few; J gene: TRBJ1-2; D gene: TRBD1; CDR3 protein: CASSQETGLSYGYTF; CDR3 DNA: TGCGCCAGCAGCCAAGAGACAGGGCTATCTTATGGCTACACCTTC
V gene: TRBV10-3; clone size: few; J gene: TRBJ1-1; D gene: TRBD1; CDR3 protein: CAISDGDRVNTEAFF; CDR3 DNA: TGTGCCATCAGCGATGGGGACAGGGTGAACACTGAAGCTTTCTTT
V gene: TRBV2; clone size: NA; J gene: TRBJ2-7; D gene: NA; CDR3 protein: CASSEILGYTYEQYF; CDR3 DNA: TGTGCCAGCAGTGAGATTCTGGGCTACACCTACGAGCAGTACTTC
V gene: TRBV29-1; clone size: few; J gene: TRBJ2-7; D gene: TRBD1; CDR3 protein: CSVGTGIYEQYF; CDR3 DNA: TGCAGCGTCGGGACAGGGATATACGAGCAGTACTTC